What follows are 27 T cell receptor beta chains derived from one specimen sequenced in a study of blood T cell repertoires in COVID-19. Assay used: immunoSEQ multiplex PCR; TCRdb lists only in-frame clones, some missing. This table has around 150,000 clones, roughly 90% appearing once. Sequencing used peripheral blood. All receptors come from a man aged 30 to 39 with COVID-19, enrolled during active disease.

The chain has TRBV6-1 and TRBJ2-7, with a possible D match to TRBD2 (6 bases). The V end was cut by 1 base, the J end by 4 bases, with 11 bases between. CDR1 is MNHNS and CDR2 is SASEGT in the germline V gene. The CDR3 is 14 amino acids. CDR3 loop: CASSEGWGRYEQYF. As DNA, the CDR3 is TGTGCCAGCAGTGAAGGGTGGGGGAGGTACGAGCAGTACTTC.

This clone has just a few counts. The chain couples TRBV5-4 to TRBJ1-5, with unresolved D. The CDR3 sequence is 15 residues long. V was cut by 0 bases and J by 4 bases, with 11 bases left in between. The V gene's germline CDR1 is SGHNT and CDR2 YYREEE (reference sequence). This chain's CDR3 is CASSLGATANQPQHF. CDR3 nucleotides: TGTGCCAGCAGCTTGGGGGCCACGGCAAATCAGCCCCAGCATTTT.

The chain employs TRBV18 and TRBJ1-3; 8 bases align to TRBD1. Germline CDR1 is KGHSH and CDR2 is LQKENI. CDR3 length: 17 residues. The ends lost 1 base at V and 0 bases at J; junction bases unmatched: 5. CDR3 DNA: TGTGCCAGCTCACCACTCAGGGGGCCGAGCTCTGGAAACACCATATATTTT. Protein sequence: CASSPLRGPSSGNTIYF.

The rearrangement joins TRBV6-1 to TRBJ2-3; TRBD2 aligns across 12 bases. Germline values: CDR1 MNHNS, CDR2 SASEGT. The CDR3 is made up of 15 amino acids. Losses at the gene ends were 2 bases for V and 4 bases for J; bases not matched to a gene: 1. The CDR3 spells CASSELAGGPDTQYF. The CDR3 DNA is TGTGCCAGCAGTGAACTAGCGGGGGGGCCAGATACGCAGTATTTT.

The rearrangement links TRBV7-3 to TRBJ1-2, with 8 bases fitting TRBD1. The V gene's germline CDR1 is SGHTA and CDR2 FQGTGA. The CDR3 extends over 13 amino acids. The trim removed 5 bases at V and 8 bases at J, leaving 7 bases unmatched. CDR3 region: CASSPGQALGYTF. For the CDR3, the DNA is TGTGCCAGCAGCCCGGGACAGGCTTTGGGCTACACCTTC.

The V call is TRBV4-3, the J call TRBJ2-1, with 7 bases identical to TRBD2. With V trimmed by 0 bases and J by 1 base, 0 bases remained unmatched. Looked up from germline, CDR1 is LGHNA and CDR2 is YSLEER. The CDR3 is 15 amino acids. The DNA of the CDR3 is TGCGCCAGCAGCCAAGAGGGAGGGTCCTACAATGAGCAGTTCTTC. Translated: CASSQEGGSYNEQFF.

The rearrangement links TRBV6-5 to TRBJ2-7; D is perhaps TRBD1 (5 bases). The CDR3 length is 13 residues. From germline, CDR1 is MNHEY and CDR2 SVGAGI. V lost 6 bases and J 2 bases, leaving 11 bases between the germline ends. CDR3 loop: CASRLQVPYEQYF. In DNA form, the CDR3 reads TGTGCCAGCAGGCTACAGGTCCCCTACGAGCAGTACTTC.

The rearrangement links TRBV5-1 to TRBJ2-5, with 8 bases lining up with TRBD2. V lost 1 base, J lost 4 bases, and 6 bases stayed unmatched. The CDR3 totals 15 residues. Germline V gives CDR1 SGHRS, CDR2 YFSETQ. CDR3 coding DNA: TGCGCCAGCAGCTTGCTAGCGGGTTCATTAGAGACCCAGTACTTC. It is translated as CASSLLAGSLETQYF.

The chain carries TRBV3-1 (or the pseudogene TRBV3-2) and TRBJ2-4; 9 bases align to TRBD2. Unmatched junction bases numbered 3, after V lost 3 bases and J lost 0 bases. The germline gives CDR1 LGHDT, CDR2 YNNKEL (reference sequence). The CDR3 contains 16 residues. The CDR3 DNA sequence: TGTGCCAGCAGCCAGGGACTAGCTCTAGCCAAAAACATTCAGTACTTC. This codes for CASSQGLALAKNIQYF.

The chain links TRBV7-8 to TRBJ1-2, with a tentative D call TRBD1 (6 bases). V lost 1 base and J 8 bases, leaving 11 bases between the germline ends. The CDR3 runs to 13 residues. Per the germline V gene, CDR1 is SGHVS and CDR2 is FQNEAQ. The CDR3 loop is CASSLVSGEGYTF. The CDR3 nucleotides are TGTGCCAGCAGCTTAGTTTCAGGGGAAGGCTACACCTTC.

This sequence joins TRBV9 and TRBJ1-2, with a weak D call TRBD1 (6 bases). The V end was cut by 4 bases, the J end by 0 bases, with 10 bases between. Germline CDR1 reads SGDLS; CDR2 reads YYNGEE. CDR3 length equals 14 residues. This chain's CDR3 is CASSPRTANYGYTF. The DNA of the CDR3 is TGTGCCAGCAGCCCTCGGACAGCTAACTATGGCTACACCTTC.

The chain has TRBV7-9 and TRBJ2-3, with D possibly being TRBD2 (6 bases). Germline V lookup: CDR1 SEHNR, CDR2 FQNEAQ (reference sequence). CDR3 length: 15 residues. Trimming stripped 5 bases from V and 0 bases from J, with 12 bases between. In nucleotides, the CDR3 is TGTGCCAGCAGCCCCGGGACTGCGAGCACAGATACGCAGTATTTT. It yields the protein CASSPGTASTDTQYF. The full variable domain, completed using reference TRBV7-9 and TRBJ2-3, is DTGVSQNPRHKITKRGQNVTFRCDPISEHNRLYWYRQTLGQGPEFLTYFQNEAQLEKSRLLSDRFSAERPKGSFSTLEIQRTEQGDSAMYLCASSPGTASTDTQYFGPGTRLTVL.

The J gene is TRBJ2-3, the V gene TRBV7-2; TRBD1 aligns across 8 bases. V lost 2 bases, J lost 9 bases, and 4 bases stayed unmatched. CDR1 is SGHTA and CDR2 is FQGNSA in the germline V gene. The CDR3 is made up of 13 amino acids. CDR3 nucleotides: TGTGCCAGCAGCTTATCCGGACAGGGCACGCAGTATTTT. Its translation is CASSLSGQGTQYF.

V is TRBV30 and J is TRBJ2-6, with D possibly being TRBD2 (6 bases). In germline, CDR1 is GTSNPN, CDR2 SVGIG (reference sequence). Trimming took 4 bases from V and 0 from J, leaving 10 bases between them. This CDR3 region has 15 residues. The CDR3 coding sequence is TGTGCCTGGACAGGGAGGATCTCTGGGGCCAACGTCCTGACTTTC. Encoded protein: CAWTGRISGANVLTF.

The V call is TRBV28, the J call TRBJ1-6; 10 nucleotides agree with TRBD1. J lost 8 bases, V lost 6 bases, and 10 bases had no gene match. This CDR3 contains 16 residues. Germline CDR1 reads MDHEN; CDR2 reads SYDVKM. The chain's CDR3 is CASSFTPGTGDSPLHF. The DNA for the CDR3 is TGTGCCAGCAGCTTTACCCCCGGGACAGGGGATTCACCCCTCCACTTT.

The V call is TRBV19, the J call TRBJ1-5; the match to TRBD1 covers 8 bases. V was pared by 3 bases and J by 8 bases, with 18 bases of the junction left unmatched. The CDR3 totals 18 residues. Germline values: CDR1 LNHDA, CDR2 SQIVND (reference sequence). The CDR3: CASSMLPGQAAYGEPQHF. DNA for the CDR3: TGTGCCAGTAGTATGTTACCGGGACAGGCTGCTTATGGTGAGCCCCAGCATTTT.

This chain's CDR3 is CATSDSRHGEGPQHF. The CDR3 DNA follows: TGTGCCACCAGTGACTCTAGACACGGTGAGGGGCCCCAGCATTTT. V usage is TRBV24-1 and J usage is TRBJ1-5; D is uncertain. Germline V gene data show CDR1 as KGHDR and CDR2 as SFDVKD. This CDR3 is 15 amino acids long. V shed 4 bases and J shed 9 bases, with 18 bases lying between them.

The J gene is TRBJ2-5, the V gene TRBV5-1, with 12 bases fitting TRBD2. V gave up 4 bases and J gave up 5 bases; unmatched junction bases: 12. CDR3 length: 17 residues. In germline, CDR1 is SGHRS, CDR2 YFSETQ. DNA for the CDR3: TGCGCCAGCAGCCCGACTAGCGGGGGAGCTCTGACGGAGACCCAGTACTTC. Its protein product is CASSPTSGGALTETQYF.

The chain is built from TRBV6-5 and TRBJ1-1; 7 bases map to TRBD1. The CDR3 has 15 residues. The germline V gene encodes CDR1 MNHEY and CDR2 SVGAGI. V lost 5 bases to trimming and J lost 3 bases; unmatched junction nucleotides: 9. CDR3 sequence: CASSKSGTDYTEAFF. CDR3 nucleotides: TGTGCCAGCAGTAAATCAGGGACAGACTACACTGAAGCTTTCTTT.

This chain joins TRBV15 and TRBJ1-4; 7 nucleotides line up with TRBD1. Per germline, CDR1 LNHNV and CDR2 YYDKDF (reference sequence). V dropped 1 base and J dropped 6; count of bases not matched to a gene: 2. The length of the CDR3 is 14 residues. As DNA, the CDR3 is TGTGCCACCAGCAGAGGGCAGGGGGATGAAAAACTGTTTTTT. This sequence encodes CATSRGQGDEKLFF.

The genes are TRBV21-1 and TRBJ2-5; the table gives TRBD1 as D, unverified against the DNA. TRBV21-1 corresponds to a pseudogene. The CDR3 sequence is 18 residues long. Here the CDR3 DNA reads TGTGCCAGCAGCAAACCGGAAACCCTGGGACAGCTAAAAGAGACCCAGTACTTC. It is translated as CASSKPETLGQLKETQYF.

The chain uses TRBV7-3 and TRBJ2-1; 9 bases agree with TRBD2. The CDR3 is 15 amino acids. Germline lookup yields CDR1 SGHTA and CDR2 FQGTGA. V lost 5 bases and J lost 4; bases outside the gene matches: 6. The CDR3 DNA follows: TGTGCCAGCAGCCTGACTAGCGGCGCATACAATGAGCAGTTCTTC. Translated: CASSLTSGAYNEQFF.

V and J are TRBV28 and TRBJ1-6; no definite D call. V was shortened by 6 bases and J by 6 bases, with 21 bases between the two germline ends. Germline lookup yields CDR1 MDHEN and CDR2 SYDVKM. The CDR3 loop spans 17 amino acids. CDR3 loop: CASRSPGVASPNSPLHF. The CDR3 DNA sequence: TGTGCCAGCAGGTCCCCGGGTGTCGCCTCTCCTAATTCACCCCTCCACTTT.

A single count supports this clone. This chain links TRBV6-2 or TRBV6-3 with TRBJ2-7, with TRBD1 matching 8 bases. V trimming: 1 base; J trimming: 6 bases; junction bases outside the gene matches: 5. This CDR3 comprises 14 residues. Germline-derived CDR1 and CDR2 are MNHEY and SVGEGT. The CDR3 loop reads CASSYYVGTGEQYF. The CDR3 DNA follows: TGTGCCAGCAGTTACTATGTCGGGACAGGCGAGCAGTACTTC.

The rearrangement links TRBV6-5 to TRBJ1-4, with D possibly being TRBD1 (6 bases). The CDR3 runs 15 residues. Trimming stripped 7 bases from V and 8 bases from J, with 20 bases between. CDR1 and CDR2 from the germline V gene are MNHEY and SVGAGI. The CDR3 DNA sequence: TGTGCCAGCACCTCTTCGTACAGGGTTGGCGAAAAACTGTTTTTT. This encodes CASTSSYRVGEKLFF.

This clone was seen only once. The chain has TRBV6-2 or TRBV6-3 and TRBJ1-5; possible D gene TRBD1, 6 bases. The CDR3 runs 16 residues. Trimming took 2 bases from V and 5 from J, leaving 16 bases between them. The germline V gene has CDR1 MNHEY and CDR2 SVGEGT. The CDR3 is CASSYPRQAAYQPQHF. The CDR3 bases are TGTGCCAGCAGTTACCCCCGACAGGCCGCCTATCAGCCCCAGCATTTT.

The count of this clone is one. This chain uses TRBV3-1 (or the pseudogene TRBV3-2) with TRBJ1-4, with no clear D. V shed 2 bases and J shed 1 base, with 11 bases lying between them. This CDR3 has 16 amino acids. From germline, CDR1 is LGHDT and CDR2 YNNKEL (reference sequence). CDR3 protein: CASSQRLGQTNEKLFF. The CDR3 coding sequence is TGTGCCAGCAGCCAAAGACTCGGCCAAACTAATGAAAAACTGTTTTTT.